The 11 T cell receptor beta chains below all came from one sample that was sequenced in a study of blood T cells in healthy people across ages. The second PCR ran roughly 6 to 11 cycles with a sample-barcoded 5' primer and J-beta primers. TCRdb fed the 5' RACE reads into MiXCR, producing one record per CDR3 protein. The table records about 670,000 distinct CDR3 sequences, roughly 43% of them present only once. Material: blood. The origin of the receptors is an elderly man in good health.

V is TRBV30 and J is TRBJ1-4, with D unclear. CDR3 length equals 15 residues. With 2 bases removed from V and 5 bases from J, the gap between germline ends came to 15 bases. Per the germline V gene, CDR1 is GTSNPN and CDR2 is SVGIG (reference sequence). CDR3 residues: CAWSRGGGGNEKLFF. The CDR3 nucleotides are TGTGCCTGGAGTAGAGGCGGAGGCGGCAATGAAAAACTGTTTTTT.

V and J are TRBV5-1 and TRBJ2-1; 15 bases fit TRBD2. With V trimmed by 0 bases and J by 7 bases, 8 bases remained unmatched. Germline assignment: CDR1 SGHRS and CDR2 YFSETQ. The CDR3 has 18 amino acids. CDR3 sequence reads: CASSLAYRTSGRGNEQFF. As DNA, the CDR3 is TGCGCCAGCAGCTTGGCCTATAGGACTAGCGGGAGGGGAAATGAGCAGTTCTTC.

The CDR3 here is CASSPTSNQAKQFF. The CDR3 DNA reads as TGTGCCAGCAGTCCAACAAGCAACCAGGCGAAGCAGTTCTTC. V gene TRBV6-2 or TRBV6-3 combines with J gene TRBJ2-1; no clear D. The CDR3 is 14 amino acids. CDR1 and CDR2 (germline): MNHEY, SVGEGT. V shed 5 bases and J shed 11 bases, with 19 bases lying between them.

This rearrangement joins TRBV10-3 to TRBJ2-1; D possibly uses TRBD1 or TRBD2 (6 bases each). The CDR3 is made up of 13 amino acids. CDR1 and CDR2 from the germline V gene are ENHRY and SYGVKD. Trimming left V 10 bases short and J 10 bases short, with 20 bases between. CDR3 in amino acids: CATDPLGGHEQFF. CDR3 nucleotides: TGTGCCACTGACCCCTTGGGGGGCCACGAGCAGTTCTTC.

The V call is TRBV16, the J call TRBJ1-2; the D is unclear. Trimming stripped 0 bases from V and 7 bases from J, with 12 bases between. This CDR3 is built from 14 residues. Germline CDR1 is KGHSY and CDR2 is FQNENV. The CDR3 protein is CASSQSSSGSGYTF. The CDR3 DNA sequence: TGTGCCAGCAGCCAATCAAGTTCGGGGTCTGGCTACACCTTC.

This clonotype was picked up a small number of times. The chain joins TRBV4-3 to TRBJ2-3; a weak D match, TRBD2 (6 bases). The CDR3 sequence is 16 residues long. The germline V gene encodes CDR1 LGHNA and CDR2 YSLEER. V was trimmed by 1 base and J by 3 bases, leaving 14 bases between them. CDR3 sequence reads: CASSQGAAEGTDTQYF. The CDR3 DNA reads TGCGCCAGCAGCCAAGGGGCTGCGGAGGGAACAGATACGCAGTATTTT.

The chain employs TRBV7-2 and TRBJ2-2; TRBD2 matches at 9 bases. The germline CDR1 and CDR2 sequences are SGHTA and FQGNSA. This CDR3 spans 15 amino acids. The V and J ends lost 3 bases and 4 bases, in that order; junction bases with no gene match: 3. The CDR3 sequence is CASSLGLALTGELFF. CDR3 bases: TGTGCCAGCAGCTTGGGACTAGCCCTCACCGGGGAGCTGTTTTTT.

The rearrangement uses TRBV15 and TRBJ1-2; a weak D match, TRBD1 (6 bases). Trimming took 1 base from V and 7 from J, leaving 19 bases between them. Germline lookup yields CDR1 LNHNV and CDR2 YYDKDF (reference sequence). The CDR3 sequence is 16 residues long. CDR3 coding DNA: TGTGCCACCAGCAGAGTCGCGACACAGGGAATGGGTGGCTACACCTTC. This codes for CATSRVATQGMGGYTF.

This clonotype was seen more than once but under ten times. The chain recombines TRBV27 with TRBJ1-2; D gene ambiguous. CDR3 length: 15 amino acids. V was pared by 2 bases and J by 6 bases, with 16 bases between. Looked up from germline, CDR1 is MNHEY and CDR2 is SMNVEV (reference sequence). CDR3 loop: CASSLGMVRQDGYTF. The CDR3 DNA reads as TGTGCCAGCAGTTTAGGAATGGTGCGGCAAGATGGCTACACCTTC.

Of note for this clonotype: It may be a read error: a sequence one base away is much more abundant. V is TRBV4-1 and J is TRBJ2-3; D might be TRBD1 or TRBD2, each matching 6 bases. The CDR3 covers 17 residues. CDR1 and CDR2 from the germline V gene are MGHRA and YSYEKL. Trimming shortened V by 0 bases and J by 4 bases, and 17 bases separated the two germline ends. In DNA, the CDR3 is TGCGCCAGCAGCCAAGATAGGGTCGGGGGCCCCGCAGATACGCAGTATTTT. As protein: CASSQDRVGGPADTQYF.

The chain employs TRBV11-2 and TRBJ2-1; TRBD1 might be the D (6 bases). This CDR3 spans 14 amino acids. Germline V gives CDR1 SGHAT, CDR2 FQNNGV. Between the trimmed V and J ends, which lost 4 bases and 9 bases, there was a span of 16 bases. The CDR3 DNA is TGTGCCAGCAGCTCGCGGACAGTCTTGGGTGAGCAGTTCTTC. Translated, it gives CASSSRTVLGEQFF.